Described below is a single TCR beta chain sequence and its context. Measured with immunoSEQ multiplex PCR; TCRdb has only the in-frame clones, and not every one. The table shows about 160,000 clones, with around 96% occurring only once. The data were obtained in a study of cytomegalovirus exposure and HLA in healthy donors. The CDR3 runs to 13 residues. V was cut by 6 bases and J by 1 base, with 9 bases left in between. Germline V gene sequence: CDR1 MNHNS, CDR2 SASEGT. Sequenced input: PBMCs. This TCR came from a woman aged 18 to 35 in good health and CMV-seronegative. The chain joins TRBV6-1 to TRBJ1-1; possibly TRBD1 for D (5 bases). In DNA form, the CDR3 reads TGTGCCAGCAGACGCGGGGGGAACACTGAAGCTTTCTTT. It translates to CASRRGGNTEAFF.